The next 21 T cell receptor beta chains were all read from a single sample in a study of T cell responses to AZD1222 COVID-19 vaccine. Sequencing was performed with immunoSEQ multiplex PCR; in TCRdb, only in-frame clones are kept and a portion is missing. Of about 140,000 clones listed, roughly 89% are singletons. The sample in question was peripheral blood, obtained on day 0 of AZD1222 vaccination. These receptors were obtained from an adult in good health.

In this sample, this clone turned up once. The chain recombines TRBV27 with TRBJ1-2, with 7 positions matching TRBD1. The germline CDR1 and CDR2 sequences are MNHEY and SMNVEV (reference sequence). V shed 6 bases and J 8 bases; nucleotides not matched to a gene: 9. The CDR3 spans 13 residues. CDR3 in DNA: TGTGCCAGCAGACGAACAGGGGCTTTCGGCTACACCTTC. Its protein is CASRRTGAFGYTF.

V and J are TRBV7-2 and TRBJ1-1; D uncertain. The germline V gene has CDR1 SGHTA and CDR2 FQGNSA. The CDR3 has 15 residues. Trimming took off 0 bases at V and 0 bases at J, with 8 bases between the two ends. The CDR3 here is CASSLAVGMNTEAFF. The CDR3 DNA reads as TGTGCCAGCAGCTTAGCAGTGGGGATGAACACTGAAGCTTTCTTT.

V and J are TRBV11-2 and TRBJ2-1; tentative D call: TRBD1 (6 bases). The germline gives CDR1 SGHAT, CDR2 FQNNGV. The V gene lost 1 base and the J gene lost 6 bases, with 7 bases spanning the gap. The CDR3 is 13 amino acids. The CDR3 sequence is CASSLGQANEQFF. The CDR3 nucleotides read TGTGCCAGCAGCTTAGGACAGGCCAATGAGCAGTTCTTC.

V and J are TRBV28 and TRBJ2-3; 9 bases are a match to TRBD2. The ends lost 6 bases at V and 3 bases at J; junction bases unmatched: 7. From germline, CDR1 is MDHEN and CDR2 SYDVKM. The CDR3 runs to 15 residues. The chain's CDR3 is CASSDRAGGTDTQYF. The CDR3 DNA sequence: TGTGCCAGCAGCGATAGAGCGGGAGGAACAGATACGCAGTATTTT.

The V gene is TRBV6-5, the J gene TRBJ2-1; maybe TRBD2 (5 bases). The V end was cut by 0 bases, the J end by 8 bases, with 14 bases between. The CDR3 has 15 amino acids. Germline V gene sequence: CDR1 MNHEY, CDR2 SVGAGI. The CDR3 here is CASSYSILGSDEQFF. In DNA, the CDR3 is TGTGCCAGCAGTTACTCGATACTAGGGTCTGATGAGCAGTTCTTC.

This clone showed up just once. This chain joins TRBV19 and TRBJ1-3; maybe TRBD1 (5 bases). There are 15 residues in the CDR3. Trimming left V 7 bases short and J 1 base short, with 14 bases between. Per germline, CDR1 LNHDA and CDR2 SQIVND (reference sequence). As DNA, the CDR3 is TGTGCCAGTATGGGCAGGGAAGTTTCTGGAAACACCATATATTTT. Its translation: CASMGREVSGNTIYF. The full variable domain, rest sourced from reference TRBV19 and TRBJ1-3, is DGGITQSPKYLFRKEGQNVTLSCEQNLNHDAMYWYRQDPGQGLRLIYYSQIVNDFQKGDIAEGYSVSREKKESFPLTVTSAQKNPTAFYLCASMGREVSGNTIYFGEGSWLTVV.

The CDR3 sequence is CASSLLVSGSVNIQYF. The CDR3 region has the DNA TGTGCCAGCAGCTTATTGGTGTCGGGGAGTGTCAACATTCAGTACTTC. The chain combines TRBV11-2 with TRBJ2-4; D is possibly TRBD2 (5 bases). Germline loops: CDR1 SGHAT, CDR2 FQNNGV. The CDR3 runs 16 residues. Trimming removed 2 bases from V and 7 bases from J, with 18 bases in between.

This sequence joins TRBV21-1 and TRBJ2-3; the D segment call TRBD2 is taken from the table without a DNA check. TRBV21-1 is assigned pseudogene status. The CDR3 is 18 residues long. The CDR3, as DNA: TGTGCCAGCAGCAAAGCCCTCTCCGCGGGAGGGCCCGGGGATACGCAGTATTTT. Translated, it gives CASSKALSAGGPGDTQYF.

This clone was seen a single time. This sequence joins TRBV4-1 and TRBJ1-4; unclear D gene. CDR3 length: 16 residues. V dropped 0 bases and J dropped 7 bases, with 15 bases sitting between them. Germline CDR1 and CDR2: MGHRA and YSYEKL. The CDR3: CASSQDRSGGREKLFF. The CDR3 DNA reads TGCGCCAGCAGCCAAGATCGTTCGGGAGGGCGTGAAAAACTGTTTTTT.

CDR3 in DNA: TGCGCCAGCAGCCCTTTAGCGGGAGGTGGGACCCAGTACTTC. This encodes CASSPLAGGGTQYF. J is TRBJ2-5 and V is TRBV5-1, with 10 bases aligning to TRBD2. The CDR3 is 14 residues long. CDR1 and CDR2 (germline): SGHRS, YFSETQ. Trimming cost V 4 bases and J 7 bases; bases outside gene matches: 7.

The rearrangement joins TRBV4-2 to TRBJ1-2, with 8 nucleotides matching TRBD1. Per germline, CDR1 LGHNA and CDR2 YNFKEQ. Trimming cost V 0 bases and J 8 bases; bases outside gene matches: 8. The CDR3 runs 15 residues. This CDR3 reads CASSQDPGTGVGYTF. CDR3 nucleotides: TGTGCCAGCAGCCAAGATCCCGGGACAGGAGTCGGCTACACCTTC.

This clone came up a few times. The V gene is TRBV28, the J gene TRBJ2-1; TRBD1 matches at 8 bases. Germline lookup yields CDR1 MDHEN and CDR2 SYDVKM. With V trimmed by 8 bases and J by 4 bases, 10 bases remained unmatched. The CDR3 length is 15 residues. This CDR3 is CASPPTGALYNEQFF. The CDR3 region has the DNA TGTGCCAGCCCGCCGACAGGGGCCCTTTACAATGAGCAGTTCTTC.

The chain carries TRBV9 and TRBJ1-6; the D gene is possibly TRBD1 (5 bases). CDR1 is SGDLS and CDR2 is YYNGEE in the germline V gene. The CDR3 loop spans 15 amino acids. Trimming pared 0 bases from V and 7 bases from J, leaving 11 bases between. For the CDR3, the DNA is TGTGCCAGCAGCGTAGAGGCAGGGAGGAATTCACCCCTCCACTTT. It specifies CASSVEAGRNSPLHF. Variable domain in full (rest from reference TRBV9 and TRBJ1-6): DSGVTQTPKHLITATGQRVTLRCSPRSGDLSVYWYQQSLDQGLQFLIQYYNGEERAKGNILERFSAQQFPDLHSELNLSSLELGDSALYFCASSVEAGRNSPLHFGNGTRLTVT.

The CDR3 protein is CSVWGQEGNTIYF. The CDR3, as DNA: TGCAGCGTTTGGGGACAGGAAGGAAACACCATATATTTT. The chain combines TRBV29-1 with TRBJ1-3; 8 nucleotides line up with TRBD1. V dropped 5 bases and J dropped 4; count of bases not matched to a gene: 4. Germline-derived CDR1 and CDR2 are SQVTM and ANQGSEA. The CDR3 sequence is 13 residues long.

The chain links TRBV2 to TRBJ1-2, with a possible D match to TRBD1 (6 bases). V was cut by 5 bases and J by 8 bases, with 12 bases left in between. The germline V gene has CDR1 SNHLY and CDR2 FYNNEI. The CDR3 consists of 12 residues. The CDR3 nucleotides read TGTGCCAGCAGTTTCCACAGGGAAGGCTACACCTTC. It specifies CASSFHREGYTF. Full variable domain (rest looked up from reference TRBV2 and TRBJ1-2): EPEVTQTPSHQVTQMGQEVILRCVPISNHLYFYWYRQILGQKVEFLVSFYNNEISEKSEIFDDQFSVERPDGSNFTLKIRSTKLEDSAMYFCASSFHREGYTFGSGTRLTVV.

V usage is TRBV27 and J usage is TRBJ1-2; 7 bases map to TRBD1. There are 15 residues in the CDR3. Germline V gives CDR1 MNHEY, CDR2 SMNVEV (reference sequence). V trimming: 3 bases; J trimming: 4 bases; junction bases outside the gene matches: 8. The CDR3 region is CASSLEGGRGYGYTF. The CDR3 coding sequence is TGTGCCAGCAGTTTGGAAGGGGGCCGGGGCTATGGCTACACCTTC.

The chain couples TRBV7-9 to TRBJ1-2, with a tentative D call TRBD1 (6 bases). V dropped 5 bases and J dropped 2 bases, with 9 bases sitting between them. Germline V gene lookup returns CDR1 SEHNR and CDR2 FQNEAQ (reference sequence). The CDR3 is 13 amino acids. The CDR3 DNA is TGTGCCAGCAGCCCCGGGACAAACTATGGCTACACCTTC. Encoded protein: CASSPGTNYGYTF.

This chain joins TRBV10-3 and TRBJ1-6; D unresolved. Trimming cost V 6 bases and J 7 bases, with 7 bases left between them. There are 12 residues in the CDR3. The germline gives CDR1 ENHRY, CDR2 SYGVKD. The CDR3 DNA reads as TGTGCCATCAGGGACGGAAATTCACCCCTCCACTTT. Encoded protein: CAIRDGNSPLHF.

This clone came up once. The V and J genes are TRBV2 and TRBJ1-2; D call uncertain. The CDR3 is 13 residues long. Germline CDR1 and CDR2: SNHLY and FYNNEI. With 4 bases removed from V and 2 bases from J, the gap between germline ends came to 8 bases. CDR3 DNA sequence: TGTGCCAGCAGTGCCGATTCGAACTATGGCTACACCTTC. This translates into CASSADSNYGYTF.

In this sample, this clone turned up once. This sequence joins TRBV4-1 and TRBJ2-5, with TRBD2 matching over 8 bases. This CDR3 is built from 16 residues. J gave up 1 base and V 0 bases, and 4 bases lay outside the gene matches. The germline V gene has CDR1 MGHRA and CDR2 YSYEKL. The CDR3 nucleotides are TGCGCCAGCAGCCAAGATATCGGGGGGGGCCAAGAGACCCAGTACTTC. It yields the protein CASSQDIGGGQETQYF.

The chain recombines TRBV10-3 with TRBJ2-1; 7 positions agree with TRBD1. The CDR3 is 16 residues long. Germline CDR1 ENHRY, CDR2 SYGVKD. V dropped 7 bases and J dropped 4; count of bases not matched to a gene: 13. Written as DNA, the CDR3 is TGTGCCATCACCCCGAGTTTGGGGACAGCTTACAATGAGCAGTTCTTC. It encodes CAITPSLGTAYNEQFF.